This T cell receptor (beta chain) was recovered during a study of tumor-infiltrating lymphocytes in primary liver carcinoma. Study at large: Patients were men and women aged 30 to 69 years. Tumors, staged T1-T3 N0M0, spanned about 4 to 11 cm. The study, taken as a whole, reports: Tumor-adjacent and tumor-blood pairs showed less overlap than tumor region pairs.

Starting material of 400 to 600 ng total RNA yielded TCR beta cDNA via a constant-region primer. Sequencing libraries for TCR beta derived from three nested multiplex PCR rounds that used slightly modified ARM-PCR. TCRdb reanalysed the multiplex PCR reads using MiXCR and keeps one entry per CDR3 protein. This table holds about 100,000 distinct CDR3 sequences, 65% to 70% found once. The approximately 20-31 mg bulk tissue piece was not sorted before simultaneous RNA and DNA extraction. A remark on this clonotype: Its specificity is not known. A much more abundant neighbour one base away suggests this may be a read error.

Sequences were obtained from tumor-adjacent normal liver tissue. This receptor was identified in a middle-aged man with primary liver carcinoma and hepatitis B virus infection.

The CDR3 spells CASSWGGTNSEAFF. In DNA, the CDR3 is TGTGCCAGCAGTTGGGGGGGGACCAACAGTGAAGCTTTCTTT. The chain employs TRBV5-6 and TRBJ1-1; D perhaps matches TRBD1 (5 bases). The germline V gene has CDR1 SGHDT and CDR2 YYEEEE. The CDR3 is made up of 14 amino acids.